Shown below are 8 T cell receptor beta chains from a single sample sequenced in a study of graft-versus-host responses after intestinal transplantation. Assay used: immunoSEQ multiplex PCR; TCRdb lists only in-frame clones, some missing. Of roughly 70,000 clones listed, around 90% are singletons. Sequencing used bone marrow, obtained roughly 780 days after intestinal transplantation. All receptors come from a human patient who received an intestinal transplant, so some T cells may come from the graft donor.

The chain couples TRBV6-1 to TRBJ1-1; perhaps TRBD1 as D (5 bases). The CDR3 is made up of 15 amino acids. V dropped 5 bases and J dropped 1 base, with 14 bases sitting between them. Per the germline V gene, CDR1 is MNHNS and CDR2 is SASEGT. The CDR3 DNA is TGTGCCAGCAGTCCCCAAGGGGCGTCGAACACTGAAGCTTTCTTT. Translating gives CASSPQGASNTEAFF.

The chain is built from TRBV7-2 and TRBJ2-4; the D call may be TRBD1 or TRBD2 (5 bases each). V gave up 5 bases and J gave up 0 bases, with 23 bases separating them. The CDR3 totals 19 residues. Germline CDR1 and CDR2: SGHTA and FQGNSA. In nucleotides, the CDR3 is TGTGCCAGCAGCATTTTCGGGGCGCCGGGGAGATTAGCCAAAAACATTCAGTACTTC. Translated: CASSIFGAPGRLAKNIQYF.

This sequence joins TRBV28 and TRBJ1-5; D is unclear. There are 14 residues in the CDR3. In germline, CDR1 is MDHEN, CDR2 SYDVKM. The ends were cut back, 5 bases at V and 2 bases at J, with 10 bases in the middle. The CDR3 nucleotides read TGTGCCAGCAGTCCTCGATTGGGCAATCAGCCCCAGCATTTT. Its translation is CASSPRLGNQPQHF.

Remarks on this clone: A much bigger clone sits one base away, suggesting this may be a read error. V gene TRBV20-1 combines with J gene TRBJ1-1, with D unresolved. The length of the CDR3 is 11 residues. Germline CDR1 reads DFQATT; CDR2 reads SNEGSKA (reference sequence). The V and J ends lost 3 bases and 1 base respectively, with 3 bases between them. CDR3 nucleotides: TGCAGTGCTAGCCAGAACACTGAAGCTTTCTTT. This translates into CSASQNTEAFF.

This chain connects TRBV6-6 to TRBJ2-7, with D tentatively TRBD1 (6 bases). This CDR3 spans 13 amino acids. The ends were cut back, 7 bases at V and 5 bases at J, with 15 bases in the middle. The germline CDR1 and CDR2 sequences are MNHNY and SVGAGI (reference sequence). The CDR3 sequence: CASNPTGIHEQYF. Written as DNA, the CDR3 is TGTGCCAGCAACCCGACAGGTATCCACGAGCAGTACTTC.

The chain links TRBV5-1 to TRBJ2-7; 9 bases match TRBD2. Per germline, CDR1 SGHRS and CDR2 YFSETQ. V was pared by 0 bases and J by 5 bases, with 3 bases of the junction left unmatched. The CDR3 covers 14 residues. CDR3 region: CASSLGGGADEQYF. The CDR3, as DNA: TGCGCCAGCAGCTTGGGCGGGGGGGCCGACGAGCAGTACTTC.

This chain links TRBV5-1 with TRBJ2-1; perhaps TRBD2 as D (5 bases). The CDR3 runs 15 residues. The V gene lost 0 bases and the J gene lost 1 base, with 8 bases spanning the gap. Germline assignment: CDR1 SGHRS and CDR2 YFSETQ. The CDR3 spells CASSLGTRSYNEQFF. The DNA for the CDR3 is TGCGCCAGCAGCTTGGGGACTCGTTCCTACAATGAGCAGTTCTTC.

V gene TRBV19 combines with J gene TRBJ2-3; no reliable D call. The CDR3 contains 13 residues. In germline, CDR1 is LNHDA, CDR2 SQIVND (reference sequence). Trimming took 1 base from V and 2 from J, leaving 4 bases between them. CDR3 sequence: CASSIAVTDTQYF. DNA of the CDR3: TGTGCCAGTAGTATAGCTGTCACAGATACGCAGTATTTT.